This T cell receptor beta chain is from a study of blood T cells in healthy people across ages. Next came a second PCR, run for about 7 to 11 cycles, which used a sample-barcoded 5' primer along with a J-beta primer mix. TCRdb processed the 5' RACE reads anew with MiXCR; each CDR3 protein has one entry. The repertoire has over 1,500,000 distinct CDR3 sequences, about 50% of them found once; the top ten carry approximately 2.1%. Germline V gene sequence: CDR1 SQVTM, CDR2 ANQGSEA. V shed 7 bases, J shed 6 bases, and the junction held 9 bases outside the gene matches. This CDR3 spans 13 amino acids. The TCR comes from a woman aged 35 to 49 in good health. The specimen was blood. The J gene is TRBJ1-2, the V gene TRBV29-1; TRBD1 aligns across 9 bases. Here the CDR3 DNA reads TGCAGCGGGTCGGGACAGGGAGGGAATGGCTACACCTTC. It yields the protein CSGSGQGGNGYTF.